These 27 T cell receptor beta chains were sequenced from one sample in a study of control samples from healthy donors and cancer patients (dated by TCRdb to about 2020). Library prep was done by the immunoSEQ multiplex PCR assay. Drawn from immuneACCESS, this table holds only the in-frame rearrangements with V and J called that TCRdb kept. Clones are partly lost; checked studies trace under half to an unresolved V gene and leave the rest unexplained. This sample holds 120,000 or so clones; roughly 91% were observed only once. 1.7% of the sample comes from the top ten. The sample comprised PBMCs. The receptors stem from a man aged 50 or older with head and neck cancer.

The chain is built from TRBV5-5 and TRBJ2-2, with D possibly being TRBD1 (6 bases). The CDR3 runs to 17 residues. Germline V gene data show CDR1 as SGHKS and CDR2 as YYEKEE (reference sequence). With 0 bases removed from V and 4 bases from J, the gap between germline ends came to 16 bases. In DNA form, the CDR3 reads TGTGCCAGCAGCTTGGCCAGGGGACCCGGCCCCACCGGGGAGCTGTTTTTT. This encodes CASSLARGPGPTGELFF. Combining the CDR3 with reference TRBV5-5 and TRBJ2-2 gives the whole variable domain DAGVTQSPTHLIKTRGQQVTLRCSPISGHKSVSWYQQVLGQGPQFIFQYYEKEERGRGNFPDRFSARQFPNYSSELNVNALLLGDSALYLCASSLARGPGPTGELFFGEGSRLTVL.

The table lists this clone with a count of one. The gene calls are TRBV6-6 and TRBJ1-3; maybe TRBD1 (5 bases). This CDR3 has 15 residues. Germline assignment: CDR1 MNHNY and CDR2 SVGAGI (reference sequence). V lost 0 bases and J lost 2, with 8 bases in between. The CDR3 loop is CASSYSGLAGNTIYF. DNA for the CDR3: TGTGCCAGCAGTTACTCGGGGCTCGCTGGAAACACCATATATTTT.

The V gene is TRBV6-2 or TRBV6-3, the J gene TRBJ2-3; weak D call: TRBD2 (6 bases). This CDR3 comprises 20 residues. From germline, CDR1 is MNHEY and CDR2 SVGEGT. The germline V and J ends were trimmed by 6 bases and 1 base, with 29 bases remaining between them. The CDR3 region is CASSQMREGPKRAGTDTQYF. CDR3 coding DNA: TGTGCCAGCAGCCAGATGCGGGAAGGGCCGAAGCGAGCGGGCACAGATACGCAGTATTTT.

The chain joins TRBV7-2 to TRBJ2-3, with D uncertain. The CDR3 is made up of 12 amino acids. V was pared by 4 bases and J by 2 bases, with 4 bases between. CDR1 is SGHTA and CDR2 is FQGNSA in the germline V gene. CDR3 loop: CASSSYTDTQYF. Here the CDR3 DNA reads TGTGCCAGCAGCTCATACACAGATACGCAGTATTTT.

The chain couples TRBV10-3 to TRBJ1-4, with D perhaps TRBD1 (5 bases). Trimming left V 0 bases short and J 10 bases short, with 21 bases between. The CDR3 totals 17 residues. Germline loops: CDR1 ENHRY, CDR2 SYGVKD. This CDR3 is CAISESTNKLGTGKLFF. CDR3 bases: TGTGCCATCAGTGAGTCTACAAATAAATTAGGGACTGGAAAACTGTTTTTT.

The chain has TRBV7-8 and TRBJ1-2; D is undetermined. Germline CDR1 and CDR2: SGHVS and FQNEAQ. The CDR3 loop spans 13 amino acids. The V gene lost 1 base and the J gene lost 8 bases, with 11 bases spanning the gap. CDR3 region: CASSLDRRRGYTF. The CDR3 DNA is TGTGCCAGCAGCTTAGATCGGAGACGGGGCTACACCTTC.

J is TRBJ1-6 and V is TRBV19, with 12 bases matching TRBD1. With V trimmed by 7 bases and J by 10 bases, 8 bases remained unmatched. The CDR3 runs 15 residues. Germline assignment: CDR1 LNHDA and CDR2 SQIVND (reference sequence). The CDR3 reads CASKFGTGGLSPLHF. CDR3 nucleotides: TGTGCCAGTAAATTTGGGACAGGGGGCTTGTCACCCCTCCACTTT.

The V call is TRBV4-2, the J call TRBJ2-7; TRBD2 might be the D (5 bases). In germline, CDR1 is LGHNA, CDR2 YNFKEQ. Trimming left V 1 base short and J 3 bases short, with 10 bases between. The CDR3 extends over 14 amino acids. The CDR3 is CASSQVSSGYEQYF. The CDR3, as DNA: TGTGCCAGCAGCCAAGTTTCCAGCGGCTACGAGCAGTACTTC.

The V gene is TRBV5-1, the J gene TRBJ1-3, with TRBD1 as a possible D gene (5 bases). The CDR3 contains 15 residues. CDR1 and CDR2 from the germline V gene are SGHRS and YFSETQ. Trimming took off 6 bases at V and 1 base at J, with 14 bases between the two ends. CDR3 sequence (DNA): TGCGCCAGCACCTCCGGGGCGGGTTCTGGAAACACCATATATTTT. Translated: CASTSGAGSGNTIYF.

The chain recombines TRBV7-3 with TRBJ2-5; 11 positions match TRBD2. The junction had 6 bases not matched to a gene; V was cut back by 6 bases and J by 3 bases. Per the germline V gene, CDR1 is SGHTA and CDR2 is FQGTGA. This CDR3 comprises 15 residues. DNA of the CDR3: TGTGCCAGCAGTTCGGCGGGACTAGCGGAAGAGACCCAGTACTTC. Amino acids: CASSSAGLAEETQYF.

The genes are TRBV6-2 or TRBV6-3 and TRBJ1-2; tentatively, D is TRBD1 (6 bases). From germline, CDR1 is MNHEY and CDR2 SVGEGT. The CDR3 totals 15 residues. V lost 4 bases to trimming and J lost 2 bases, with 14 bases between them. The CDR3 DNA reads TGTGCCAGCAGTTCAATGGGGGCGCGAAACTATGGCTACACCTTC. Protein product: CASSSMGARNYGYTF.

The chain has TRBV10-3 and TRBJ1-5, with 7 positions matching TRBD1. This CDR3 spans 14 amino acids. The V gene end was trimmed by 2 bases and the J gene end by 6 bases; junction bases not matched to a gene: 4. Germline V lookup: CDR1 ENHRY, CDR2 SYGVKD. In DNA form, the CDR3 reads TGTGCCATCAGTGAGGGACAGGCGGGTCAGCCCCAGCATTTT. Translation: CAISEGQAGQPQHF.

J is TRBJ2-1 and V is TRBV6-4; a possible D gene is TRBD2 (6 bases). The CDR3 totals 15 residues. Germline values: CDR1 MRHNA, CDR2 SNTAGT. V lost 5 bases to trimming and J lost 7 bases, with 18 bases between them. CDR3 sequence reads: CASSLGGRIPNEQFF. CDR3 DNA sequence: TGTGCCAGCAGTTTGGGGGGTAGGATCCCTAATGAGCAGTTCTTC.

This rearrangement joins TRBV4-3 to TRBJ1-1; D gene uncertain. Per the germline V gene, CDR1 is LGHNA and CDR2 is YSLEER. The CDR3 contains 15 residues. The ends were cut back, 1 base at V and 2 bases at J, with 11 bases in the middle. CDR3 loop: CASSQGHRLNTEAFF. DNA of the CDR3: TGCGCCAGCAGCCAAGGCCATAGGCTCAACACTGAAGCTTTCTTT.

The rearrangement joins TRBV5-6 to TRBJ1-1, with D possibly matching TRBD1 (6 bases). The V gene's germline CDR1 is SGHDT and CDR2 YYEEEE. Trimming shortened V by 1 base and J by 5 bases, and 12 bases separated the two germline ends. The CDR3 sequence is 14 residues long. The CDR3 loop is CASSLRYRATEAFF. CDR3 coding DNA: TGTGCCAGCAGCTTGAGGTACAGGGCGACTGAAGCTTTCTTT.

The rearrangement joins TRBV4-2 to TRBJ1-1, with 7 nucleotides matching TRBD1. Germline V lookup: CDR1 LGHNA, CDR2 YNFKEQ. V shed 0 bases, J shed 6 bases, and the junction held 7 bases outside the gene matches. The CDR3 loop spans 15 amino acids. The CDR3 coding sequence is TGTGCCAGCAGCCAAGACGGGACAGTGGGGGCTGAAGCTTTCTTT. This sequence encodes CASSQDGTVGAEAFF.

The chain links TRBV3-1 (or the pseudogene TRBV3-2) to TRBJ2-5; D might be TRBD2 (5 bases). Per germline, CDR1 LGHDT and CDR2 YNNKEL (reference sequence). Trimming took off 0 bases at V and 6 bases at J, with 14 bases between the two ends. The CDR3 sequence is 15 residues long. This CDR3 is CASSQDNGLVKTQYF. The DNA for the CDR3 is TGTGCCAGCAGCCAAGATAATGGACTGGTAAAGACCCAGTACTTC.

V gene TRBV9 combines with J gene TRBJ2-1; the D call may be TRBD1 or TRBD2 (5 bases each). V shed 0 bases and J shed 10 bases, with 11 bases lying between them. CDR1 is SGDLS and CDR2 is YYNGEE in the germline V gene. The CDR3 consists of 13 residues. The CDR3 DNA reads as TGTGCCAGCAGCGTAGATCCGGGGCACGAGCAGTTCTTC. It translates to CASSVDPGHEQFF.

V usage is TRBV16 and J usage is TRBJ1-6; D is possibly TRBD1 (5 bases). Germline CDR1 and CDR2: KGHSY and FQNENV. V shed 4 bases and J shed 8 bases, with 12 bases lying between them. This CDR3 has 14 amino acids. Written as DNA, the CDR3 is TGTGCCAGCAGCCCCCTATGGGGGGATTCACCCCTCCACTTT. Its protein is CASSPLWGDSPLHF.

This clone was observed once. This chain uses TRBV12-3 or TRBV12-4 with TRBJ2-3; no firm D call. The V and J ends lost 4 bases and 6 bases respectively, with 11 bases between them. This CDR3 is 13 amino acids long. CDR3 amino acids: CASSSGRADTQYF. CDR3 in DNA: TGTGCCAGCAGTTCAGGACGGGCTGATACGCAGTATTTT.

The chain is built from TRBV9 and TRBJ2-7, with D possibly matching TRBD2 (6 bases). The CDR3 totals 13 residues. V gave up 2 bases and J gave up 7 bases, with 13 bases separating them. Germline V CDR1 and CDR2: SGDLS, YYNGEE. The CDR3 spells CASSVGTPGEQYF. CDR3 nucleotide sequence: TGTGCCAGCAGCGTGGGGACTCCGGGGGAGCAGTACTTC.

Concerning this clone itself: In the same sample, other DNA sequences code for this CDR3. V usage is TRBV7-3 and J usage is TRBJ1-1; weak D call: TRBD1 (6 bases). The CDR3 is 13 residues long. V lost 5 bases, J lost 2 bases, and 9 bases lay in between. Germline loops: CDR1 SGHTA, CDR2 FQGTGA. The CDR3 spells CASSLGTNTEAFF. DNA of the CDR3: TGTGCCAGCAGCCTGGGGACAAACACTGAAGCTTTCTTT.

V usage is TRBV5-6 and J usage is TRBJ2-5, with 10 bases identical to TRBD1. The CDR3 sequence is 15 residues long. The junction had 8 bases not matched to a gene; V was cut back by 4 bases and J by 5 bases. Germline CDR1 reads SGHDT; CDR2 reads YYEEEE. The CDR3 protein is CASSARDRGWETQYF. DNA of the CDR3: TGTGCCAGCAGCGCCCGGGACAGGGGATGGGAGACCCAGTACTTC.

This rearrangement joins TRBV5-1 to TRBJ1-2, with D possibly matching TRBD1 (6 bases). Germline V gives CDR1 SGHRS, CDR2 YFSETQ. The length of the CDR3 is 14 residues. The ends were cut back, 0 bases at V and 4 bases at J, with 10 bases in the middle. The CDR3 loop is CASSLEQGGYGYTF. The CDR3 nucleotides are TGCGCCAGCAGCTTGGAACAGGGTGGCTATGGCTACACCTTC.

V usage is TRBV28 and J usage is TRBJ1-2, with D perhaps TRBD1 (6 bases). The CDR3 contains 15 residues. CDR1 MDHEN and CDR2 SYDVKM come from the germline V gene. Trimming pared 6 bases from V and 3 bases from J, leaving 17 bases between. The CDR3 sequence is CASRSSGALDYGYTF. The DNA for the CDR3 is TGTGCCAGCAGGTCGTCGGGGGCGCTGGACTATGGCTACACCTTC.

This chain connects TRBV28 to TRBJ1-5; D possibly corresponds to TRBD1 (6 bases). Trimming took off 7 bases at V and 6 bases at J, with 13 bases between the two ends. This CDR3 spans 13 amino acids. In germline, CDR1 is MDHEN, CDR2 SYDVKM. CDR3 in amino acids: CASNTGLLQPQHF. The CDR3 DNA follows: TGTGCCAGCAACACAGGGTTGCTTCAGCCCCAGCATTTT.

V usage is TRBV14 and J usage is TRBJ2-7; D is perhaps TRBD1 or TRBD2 (5 bases each). Trimming stripped 3 bases from V and 4 bases from J, with 19 bases between. The V gene's germline CDR1 is SGHDN and CDR2 FVKESK. CDR3 length equals 16 residues. CDR3 nucleotide sequence: TGTGCCAGCAGCCAGACTTTCCGGGACGGAGCATACGAGCAGTACTTC. It encodes CASSQTFRDGAYEQYF.